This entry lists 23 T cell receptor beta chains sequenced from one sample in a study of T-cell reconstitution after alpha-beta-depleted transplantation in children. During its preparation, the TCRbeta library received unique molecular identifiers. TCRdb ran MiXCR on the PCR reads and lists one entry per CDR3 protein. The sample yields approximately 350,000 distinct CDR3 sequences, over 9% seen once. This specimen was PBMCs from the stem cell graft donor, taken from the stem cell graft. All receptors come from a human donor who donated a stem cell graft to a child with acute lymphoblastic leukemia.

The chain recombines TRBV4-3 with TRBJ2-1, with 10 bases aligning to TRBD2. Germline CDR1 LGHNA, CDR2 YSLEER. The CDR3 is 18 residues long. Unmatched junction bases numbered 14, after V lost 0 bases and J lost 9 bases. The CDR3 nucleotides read TGCGCCAGCAGCCAAGATTATACAGGGACTAGCGTTTCGGGTGAGCAGTTCTTC. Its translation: CASSQDYTGTSVSGEQFF.

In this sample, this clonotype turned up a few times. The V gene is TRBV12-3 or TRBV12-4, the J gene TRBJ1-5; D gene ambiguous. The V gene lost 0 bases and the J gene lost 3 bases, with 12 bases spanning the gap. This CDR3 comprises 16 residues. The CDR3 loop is CASSLAGGGFNQPQHF. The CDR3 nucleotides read TGTGCCAGCAGTTTAGCGGGAGGAGGATTCAATCAGCCCCAGCATTTT.

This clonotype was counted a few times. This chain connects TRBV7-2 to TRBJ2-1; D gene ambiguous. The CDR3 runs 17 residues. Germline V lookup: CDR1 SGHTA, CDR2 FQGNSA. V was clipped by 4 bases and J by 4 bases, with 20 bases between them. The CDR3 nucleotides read TGTGCCAGCAGCTCCCGGCGTAGCCGTGTTTTGTACAATGAGCAGTTCTTC. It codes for CASSSRRSRVLYNEQFF.

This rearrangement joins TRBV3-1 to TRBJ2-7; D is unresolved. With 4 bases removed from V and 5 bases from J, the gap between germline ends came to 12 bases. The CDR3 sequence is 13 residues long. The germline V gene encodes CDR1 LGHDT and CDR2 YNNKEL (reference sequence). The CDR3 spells CASSRVSRHEQYF. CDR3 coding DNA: TGTGCCAGCAGCCGGGTTAGCCGGCACGAGCAGTACTTC.

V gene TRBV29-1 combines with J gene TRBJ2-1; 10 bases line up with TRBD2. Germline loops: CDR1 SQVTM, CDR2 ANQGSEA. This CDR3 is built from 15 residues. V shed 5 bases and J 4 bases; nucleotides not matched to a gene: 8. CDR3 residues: CSVSWLAGAYNEQFF. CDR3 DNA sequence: TGCAGCGTTTCATGGCTAGCGGGAGCTTACAATGAGCAGTTCTTC.

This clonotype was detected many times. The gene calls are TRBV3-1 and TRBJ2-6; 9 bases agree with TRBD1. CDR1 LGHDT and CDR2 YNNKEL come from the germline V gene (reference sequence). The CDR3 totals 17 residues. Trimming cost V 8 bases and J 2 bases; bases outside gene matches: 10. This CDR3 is CASSLGTGSPGANVLTF. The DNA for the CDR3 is TGTGCCAGCTCCCTCGGGACAGGGTCCCCTGGGGCCAACGTCCTGACTTTC.

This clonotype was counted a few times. Here the CDR3 DNA reads TGTGCCAGCAGTTTCCGGTGGGAGAGAAGCACAGATACGCAGTATTTT. Its translation is CASSFRWERSTDTQYF. This chain joins TRBV28 and TRBJ2-3, with D perhaps matching TRBD2 (5 bases). Germline-derived CDR1 and CDR2 are MDHEN and SYDVKM. Trimming took off 3 bases at V and 0 bases at J, with 13 bases between the two ends. There are 16 residues in the CDR3.

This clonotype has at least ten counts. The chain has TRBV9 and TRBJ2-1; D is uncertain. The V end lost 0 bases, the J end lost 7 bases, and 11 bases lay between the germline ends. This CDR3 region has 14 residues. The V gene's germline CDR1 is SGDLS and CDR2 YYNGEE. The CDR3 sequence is CASSVAPRVNEQFF. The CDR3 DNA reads TGTGCCAGCAGCGTAGCCCCCCGTGTAAATGAGCAGTTCTTC.

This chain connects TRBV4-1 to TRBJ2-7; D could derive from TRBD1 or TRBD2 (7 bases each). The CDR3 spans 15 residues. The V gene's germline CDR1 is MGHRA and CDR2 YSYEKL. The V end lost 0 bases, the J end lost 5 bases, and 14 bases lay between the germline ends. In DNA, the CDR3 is TGCGCCAGCAGCCAAGATTTCAGGGGGAGGGACGAGCAGTACTTC. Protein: CASSQDFRGRDEQYF.

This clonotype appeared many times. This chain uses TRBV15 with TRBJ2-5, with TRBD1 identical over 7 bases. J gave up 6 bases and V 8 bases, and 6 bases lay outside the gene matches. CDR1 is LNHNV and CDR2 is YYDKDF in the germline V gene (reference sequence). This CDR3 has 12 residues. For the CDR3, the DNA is TGTGCCACCGGGGACAGCCTAAAGACCCAGTACTTC. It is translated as CATGDSLKTQYF.

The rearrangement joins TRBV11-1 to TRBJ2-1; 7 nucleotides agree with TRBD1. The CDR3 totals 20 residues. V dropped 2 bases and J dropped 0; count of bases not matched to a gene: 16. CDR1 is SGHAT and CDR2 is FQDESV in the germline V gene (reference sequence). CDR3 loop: CASSLRGQVGARSSYNEQFF. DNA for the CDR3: TGTGCCAGCAGCTTAAGGGGGCAGGTGGGCGCCCGGAGCTCCTACAATGAGCAGTTCTTC.

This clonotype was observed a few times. The DNA of the CDR3 is TGTGCCAGCAGTGAAGCGCTTCGGGGACAGGGGGCAACGAACACTGAAGCTTTCTTT. This encodes CASSEALRGQGATNTEAFF. J is TRBJ1-1 and V is TRBV6-1; 12 nucleotides agree with TRBD1. Germline lookup yields CDR1 MNHNS and CDR2 SASEGT. The CDR3 spans 19 residues. The J segment lost 1 base and the V segment lost 0 bases, leaving 9 bases of the junction unmatched.

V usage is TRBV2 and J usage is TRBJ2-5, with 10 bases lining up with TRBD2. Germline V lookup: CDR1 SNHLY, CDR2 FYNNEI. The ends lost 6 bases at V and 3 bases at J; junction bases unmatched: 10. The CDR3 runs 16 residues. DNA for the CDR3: TGTGCCAGCAGCGCCTGGCTAGCGGGAGCCGAAGAGACCCAGTACTTC. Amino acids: CASSAWLAGAEETQYF.

The CDR3 coding sequence is TGTGCCAGCAGCGCGGGACTAGCGGGAGTGGGCTACGAGCAGTACTTC. It codes for CASSAGLAGVGYEQYF. This rearrangement joins TRBV9 to TRBJ2-7; 14 nucleotides line up with TRBD2. Germline trimming cut 3 bases from V and 3 bases from J; bases unmatched to any gene: 5. CDR3 size: 16 residues. Germline V gene data show CDR1 as SGDLS and CDR2 as YYNGEE.

The DNA of the CDR3 is TGTGCCAGCAGGGTAGCGGGAGGAAACAATGAGCAGTTCTTC. It yields the protein CASRVAGGNNEQFF. The rearrangement joins TRBV12-3 or TRBV12-4 to TRBJ2-1; 10 positions agree with TRBD2. The ends lost 6 bases at V and 5 bases at J; junction bases unmatched: 4. This CDR3 has 14 residues.

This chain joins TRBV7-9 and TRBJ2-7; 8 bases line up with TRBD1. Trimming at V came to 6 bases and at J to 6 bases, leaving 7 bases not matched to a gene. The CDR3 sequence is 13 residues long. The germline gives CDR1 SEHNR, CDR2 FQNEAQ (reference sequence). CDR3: CASRLGQGFEQYF. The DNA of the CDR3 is TGTGCCAGCAGACTCGGACAGGGCTTCGAGCAGTACTTC.

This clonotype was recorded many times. CDR3 sequence: CASSRSGEGTQYF. The CDR3 coding sequence is TGTGCCAGCAGCCGCTCGGGAGAGGGTACGCAGTATTTT. The V and J genes are TRBV3-1 and TRBJ2-3; the D gene is possibly TRBD2 (6 bases). This CDR3 comprises 13 residues. CDR1 and CDR2 (germline): LGHDT, YNNKEL (reference sequence). V shed 4 bases and J shed 8 bases, with 13 bases lying between them.

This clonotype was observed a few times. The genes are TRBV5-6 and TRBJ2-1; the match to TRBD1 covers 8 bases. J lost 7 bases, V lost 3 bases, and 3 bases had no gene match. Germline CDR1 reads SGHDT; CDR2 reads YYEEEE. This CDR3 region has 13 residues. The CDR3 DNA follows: TGTGCCAGCAGCTCATACAGGGGGAATGAGCAGTTCTTC. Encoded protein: CASSSYRGNEQFF.

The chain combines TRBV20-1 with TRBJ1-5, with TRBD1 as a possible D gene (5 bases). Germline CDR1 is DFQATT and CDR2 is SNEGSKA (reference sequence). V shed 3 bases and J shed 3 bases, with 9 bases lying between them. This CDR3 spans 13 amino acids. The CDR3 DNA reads TGCAGTGCTAGGGGGGACCCCAATCAGCCCCAGCATTTT. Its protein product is CSARGDPNQPQHF.

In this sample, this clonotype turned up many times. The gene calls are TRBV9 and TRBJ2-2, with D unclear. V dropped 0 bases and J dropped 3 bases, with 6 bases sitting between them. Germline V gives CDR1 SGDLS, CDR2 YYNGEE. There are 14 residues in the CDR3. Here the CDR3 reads CASSVDPDTGELFF. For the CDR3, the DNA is TGTGCCAGCAGCGTAGATCCCGACACCGGGGAGCTGTTTTTT.

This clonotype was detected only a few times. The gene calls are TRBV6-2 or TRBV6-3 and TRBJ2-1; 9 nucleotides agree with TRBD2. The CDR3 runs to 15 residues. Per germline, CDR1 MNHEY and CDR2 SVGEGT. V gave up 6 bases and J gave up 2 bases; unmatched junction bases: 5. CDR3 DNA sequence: TGTGCCAGCAGGGGGAGCGGGGGGACCTACAATGAGCAGTTCTTC. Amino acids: CASRGSGGTYNEQFF.

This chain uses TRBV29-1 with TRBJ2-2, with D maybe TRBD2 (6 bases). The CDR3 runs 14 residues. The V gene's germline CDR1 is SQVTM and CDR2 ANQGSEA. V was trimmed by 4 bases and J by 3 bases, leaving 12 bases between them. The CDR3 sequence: CSVVRGLDTGELFF. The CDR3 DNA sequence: TGCAGCGTTGTCCGGGGGTTGGACACCGGGGAGCTGTTTTTT.

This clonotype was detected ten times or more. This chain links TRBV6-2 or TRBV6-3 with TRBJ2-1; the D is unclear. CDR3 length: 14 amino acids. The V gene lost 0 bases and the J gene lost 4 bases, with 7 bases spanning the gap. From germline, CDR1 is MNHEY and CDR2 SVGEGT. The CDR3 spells CASSYSAVYNEQFF. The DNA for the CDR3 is TGTGCCAGCAGTTACTCCGCGGTGTACAATGAGCAGTTCTTC.